Following are 13 T cell receptor beta chains from one sample sequenced in a study of shared clonotypes between healthy human individuals. Some clones are missing from TCRdb's copy, which holds only in-frame ones; the method was immunoSEQ multiplex PCR. This table holds about 1.5 million clones, around 97% found once. The sequenced sample was naive CD4+ T cells sorted from blood. The sample's subset: CD45RA+ positively selected. These receptor sequences come from a man aged 25 to 40 in good health.

This sequence joins TRBV11-2 and TRBJ2-3; tentatively, D is TRBD1 or TRBD2 (5 bases each). Deletions cut 5 bases from V and 3 bases from J, with 18 bases between. The CDR3 is 16 amino acids. Germline V lookup: CDR1 SGHAT, CDR2 FQNNGV. This CDR3 is CASSARPGTSTDTQYF. DNA of the CDR3: TGTGCCAGCAGCGCCCGCCCCGGGACGTCAACAGATACGCAGTATTTT.

The chain uses TRBV9 and TRBJ1-5; D gene ambiguous. V lost 0 bases and J 1 base, leaving 5 bases between the germline ends. In germline, CDR1 is SGDLS, CDR2 YYNGEE. The CDR3 has 14 residues. The CDR3 reads CASSVEQSNQPQHF. In DNA form, the CDR3 reads TGTGCCAGCAGCGTAGAGCAGAGCAATCAGCCCCAGCATTTT.

The rearrangement uses TRBV2 and TRBJ2-1, with 16 bases aligning to TRBD2. The J segment lost 3 bases and the V segment lost 3 bases, leaving 5 bases of the junction unmatched. Germline CDR1 SNHLY, CDR2 FYNNEI. CDR3 length equals 18 residues. This CDR3 reads CASSEGTSGRAFYNEQFF. In nucleotides, the CDR3 is TGTGCCAGCAGTGAGGGGACTAGCGGGAGGGCTTTCTACAATGAGCAGTTCTTC.

The chain couples TRBV5-1 to TRBJ2-7; 9 bases fit TRBD2. V was clipped by 5 bases and J by 5 bases; unmatched bases: 11. The CDR3 loop spans 15 amino acids. Germline CDR1 reads SGHRS; CDR2 reads YFSETQ. Here the CDR3 reads CASRLLAGEGNEQYF. The DNA of the CDR3 is TGCGCCAGCAGATTGTTAGCGGGAGAGGGGAACGAGCAGTACTTC.

The chain is built from TRBV7-7 and TRBJ1-3; tentatively, D is TRBD1 (6 bases). Germline V gene lookup returns CDR1 SSHAT and CDR2 FNYEAQ (reference sequence). With 5 bases removed from V and 0 bases from J, the gap between germline ends came to 8 bases. The CDR3 totals 14 residues. The chain's CDR3 is CASSEGGSGNTIYF. The CDR3 DNA reads TGTGCCAGCAGCGAAGGGGGCTCTGGAAACACCATATATTTT.

The chain couples TRBV7-2 to TRBJ2-2, with TRBD1 identical over 7 bases. CDR3 length: 19 residues. The trim removed 1 base at V and 3 bases at J, leaving 14 bases unmatched. Germline V gene lookup returns CDR1 SGHTA and CDR2 FQGNSA. Written as DNA, the CDR3 is TGTGCCAGCAGCTTAGTTCCCGGTAGACAGGGTACGGACACCGGGGAGCTGTTTTTT. This sequence encodes CASSLVPGRQGTDTGELFF.

V gene TRBV18 combines with J gene TRBJ2-5, with a possible D match to TRBD1 (5 bases). Germline CDR1 reads KGHSH; CDR2 reads LQKENI. This CDR3 region has 14 residues. Trimming took off 5 bases at V and 5 bases at J, with 15 bases between the two ends. This CDR3 is CASSGARKGETQYF. CDR3 nucleotides: TGTGCCAGCTCAGGGGCCAGAAAAGGGGAGACCCAGTACTTC.

The chain uses TRBV19 and TRBJ1-5; 9 bases are shared with TRBD1. This CDR3 has 16 residues. The germline V gene has CDR1 LNHDA and CDR2 SQIVND (reference sequence). The ends lost 5 bases at V and 4 bases at J; junction bases unmatched: 9. Here the CDR3 reads CASSSPGQGFNQPQHF. The CDR3, as DNA: TGTGCCAGTAGTTCTCCGGGACAGGGTTTTAATCAGCCCCAGCATTTT.

V and J are TRBV19 and TRBJ2-7; TRBD1 matches at 8 bases. V shed 4 bases and J 2 bases; nucleotides not matched to a gene: 7. This CDR3 has 15 residues. From germline, CDR1 is LNHDA and CDR2 SQIVND (reference sequence). The CDR3 region is CASSTSIRGPYEQYF. The CDR3 DNA sequence: TGTGCCAGTAGTACCTCGATCAGGGGGCCCTACGAGCAGTACTTC.

The CDR3 DNA reads as TGTGCCAGCAGCTTACCCGGACTGGGGGCGACAGATGAGCAGTTCTTC. It specifies CASSLPGLGATDEQFF. The chain has TRBV7-3 and TRBJ2-1, with D perhaps TRBD1 (6 bases). Germline values: CDR1 SGHTA, CDR2 FQGTGA. Trimming left V 2 bases short and J 8 bases short, with 19 bases between. This CDR3 has 16 residues.

J is TRBJ2-7 and V is TRBV21-1; TRBD1, as called in the table, went unchecked against the DNA. TRBV21-1 is deemed a pseudogene. The CDR3 runs to 13 residues. CDR3 DNA sequence: TGTGCCCACCGGGGTCAGGGGGTGCACGAGCAGTACTTC. This sequence encodes CAHRGQGVHEQYF.

This sequence joins TRBV5-6 and TRBJ2-2; 13 nucleotides match TRBD2. Germline loops: CDR1 SGHDT, CDR2 YYEEEE. The CDR3 has 17 residues. V was clipped by 6 bases and J by 4 bases; unmatched bases: 9. The CDR3 is CASTKKGLAGVTGELFF. The CDR3 DNA sequence: TGTGCCAGCACCAAAAAAGGACTAGCGGGAGTCACCGGGGAGCTGTTTTTT.

This clone has just one count. V gene TRBV14 combines with J gene TRBJ2-3; D remains ambiguous. The CDR3 has 11 amino acids. From germline, CDR1 is SGHDN and CDR2 FVKESK. V lost 6 bases and J lost 8, with 9 bases in between. This CDR3 reads CASSRVGTQYF. DNA for the CDR3: TGTGCCAGCAGTCGAGTGGGTACGCAGTATTTT.